This entry lists 18 T cell receptor beta chains sequenced from one sample in a study of cytomegalovirus exposure and HLA in healthy donors. Researchers ran the PCR with 60 Vbeta and 13 Jbeta primers. Only in-frame clones appear in the TCRdb table, and some are missing; sequencing was by immunoSEQ multiplex PCR. The table shows under 250,000 clones, with 78% occurring only once. Sample: PBMCs. All receptors derive from a boy younger than 18 in good health and CMV-seronegative.

V and J are TRBV5-4 and TRBJ2-7; the D gene is possibly TRBD1 (5 bases). CDR3 length: 15 amino acids. Germline V gene lookup returns CDR1 SGHNT and CDR2 YYREEE (reference sequence). V lost 4 bases to trimming and J lost 3 bases, with 17 bases between them. The CDR3 here is CASSPSPGHFYEQYF. CDR3 bases: TGTGCCAGCAGCCCGAGTCCCGGACATTTCTACGAGCAGTACTTC.

The chain couples TRBV5-8 to TRBJ2-1, with 12 bases aligning to TRBD2. Looked up from germline, CDR1 is SGHTS and CDR2 is YDEGEE. The CDR3 length is 14 residues. After removal of 4 bases from V and 9 bases from J, the junction contained 5 bases not matched to a gene. The CDR3 loop is CASSRRTSGVEQFF. The CDR3 DNA reads as TGTGCCAGCAGCCGAAGGACTAGCGGGGTTGAGCAGTTCTTC.

The chain recombines TRBV11-3 with TRBJ2-7, with 7 bases matching TRBD1. From germline, CDR1 is SGHNT and CDR2 YENEEA. Trimming took 4 bases from V and 5 from J; bases not matched to a gene: 8. The CDR3 spans 14 residues. The chain's CDR3 is CASSSLNRGHEQYF. The DNA of the CDR3 is TGTGCCAGCAGCTCTTTAAACAGGGGCCACGAGCAGTACTTC.

The chain uses TRBV4-1 and TRBJ1-1, with D hard to call. V shed 0 bases and J shed 1 base, with 18 bases lying between them. CDR1 and CDR2 (germline): MGHRA, YSYEKL. CDR3 size: 18 residues. The CDR3 sequence: CASSQEAGYQGSNTEAFF. CDR3 nucleotides: TGCGCCAGCAGCCAAGAAGCGGGGTATCAAGGGTCGAACACTGAAGCTTTCTTT.

The rearrangement links TRBV11-1 to TRBJ1-2, with 8 bases matching TRBD1. This CDR3 comprises 13 residues. Germline V gene sequence: CDR1 SGHAT, CDR2 FQDESV (reference sequence). With V trimmed by 4 bases and J by 2 bases, 0 bases remained unmatched. The CDR3: CASSWDRNYGYTF. The DNA for the CDR3 is TGTGCCAGCAGCTGGGACAGGAACTATGGCTACACCTTC. The full variable domain, in which reference TRBV11-1 and TRBJ1-2 provide the parts outside the CDR3, is EAEVAQSPRYKITEKSQAVAFWCDPISGHATLYWYRQILGQGPELLVQFQDESVVDDSQLPKDRFSAERLKGVDSTLKIQPAELGDSAMYLCASSWDRNYGYTFGSGTRLTVV.

The V gene is TRBV7-3, the J gene TRBJ2-3; the D gene is possibly TRBD1 (6 bases). Germline CDR1 SGHTA, CDR2 FQGTGA. Trimming left V 5 bases short and J 2 bases short, with 8 bases between. This CDR3 is 13 amino acids long. The CDR3 nucleotides are TGTGCCAGCAGCAGGGACAACACAGATACGCAGTATTTT. As protein: CASSRDNTDTQYF.

The genes are TRBV2 and TRBJ1-1; no clear D gene. CDR3 size: 14 residues. Germline V gene data show CDR1 as SNHLY and CDR2 as FYNNEI. V was trimmed by 3 bases and J by 4 bases, leaving 12 bases between them. This chain's CDR3 is CASSDSNRATEAFF. CDR3 bases: TGTGCCAGCAGTGATTCTAACCGAGCCACTGAAGCTTTCTTT.

The CDR3 loop is CASSESGKGYNYGYTF. Written as DNA, the CDR3 is TGTGCCAGCAGTGAATCTGGGAAGGGGTATAACTATGGCTACACCTTC. The J gene is TRBJ1-2, the V gene TRBV6-1; possible D gene TRBD1, 5 bases. The CDR3 has 16 amino acids. From germline, CDR1 is MNHNS and CDR2 SASEGT. V was clipped by 2 bases and J by 1 base, with 14 bases between them.

CDR3 coding DNA: TGTGCCAGCAGTAAACAGGGGGCCGATAATTCACCCCTCCACTTT. This encodes CASSKQGADNSPLHF. This chain uses TRBV6-4 with TRBJ1-6; 9 bases match TRBD1. The CDR3 length is 15 residues. CDR1 MRHNA and CDR2 SNTAGT come from the germline V gene. The V segment lost 5 bases and the J segment 5 bases; nucleotides outside the gene matches: 4.

The chain joins TRBV20-1 to TRBJ1-2; D might be TRBD1 (5 bases). V was shortened by 7 bases and J by 9 bases, with 15 bases between the two germline ends. CDR1 is DFQATT and CDR2 is SNEGSKA in the germline V gene (reference sequence). The CDR3 runs to 11 residues. This chain's CDR3 is CSVDRVSSYTF. The CDR3 bases are TGCAGTGTTGACAGAGTCAGTAGCTACACCTTC.

This clone came up a few times. This sequence joins TRBV4-1 and TRBJ2-7; tentative D call: TRBD1 (8 bases). V dropped 3 bases and J dropped 1 base, with 13 bases sitting between them. The germline CDR1 and CDR2 sequences are MGHRA and YSYEKL. The CDR3 totals 15 residues. The CDR3 region has the DNA TGCGCCAGCAGCCATACAGGGGGGGGTTCCTACGAGCAGTACTTC. It specifies CASSHTGGGSYEQYF.

The chain employs TRBV5-1 and TRBJ2-7, with 8 bases fitting TRBD2. CDR3 size: 14 residues. J was trimmed by 5 bases and V by 3 bases; bases with no gene match: 7. CDR1 and CDR2 (germline): SGHRS, YFSETQ. This chain's CDR3 is CASSSGLVTNEQYF. As DNA, the CDR3 is TGCGCCAGCAGCTCGGGACTAGTAACGAACGAGCAGTACTTC. Full variable domain (missing parts from reference TRBV5-1 and TRBJ2-7): KAGVTQTPRYLIKTRGQQVTLSCSPISGHRSVSWYQQTPGQGLQFLFEYFSETQRNKGNFPGRFSGRQFSNSRSEMNVSTLELGDSALYLCASSSGLVTNEQYFGPGTRLTVT.

V gene TRBV5-1 combines with J gene TRBJ1-1, with 12 bases that match TRBD1. Germline CDR1 reads SGHRS; CDR2 reads YFSETQ. Trimming took 1 base from V and 5 from J; bases not matched to a gene: 9. The CDR3 extends over 17 amino acids. CDR3 nucleotide sequence: TGCGCCAGCAGCTTGCTCGGGACAGGGGGCAGGGAGACTGAAGCTTTCTTT. Encoded protein: CASSLLGTGGRETEAFF.

This clone has just one count. V usage is TRBV19 and J usage is TRBJ2-6; 8 bases are shared with TRBD2. Germline CDR1 reads LNHDA; CDR2 reads SQIVND (reference sequence). CDR3 length equals 17 residues. The V segment lost 4 bases and the J segment 4 bases; nucleotides outside the gene matches: 9. In DNA, the CDR3 is TGTGCCAGTAGTAGCGGACTAGCCCTGAGGGGGGCCAACGTCCTGACTTTC. This gives the protein CASSSGLALRGANVLTF.

The chain combines TRBV30 with TRBJ2-5; possibly TRBD1 for D (6 bases). Germline V gene data show CDR1 as GTSNPN and CDR2 as SVGIG (reference sequence). The CDR3 contains 15 residues. V lost 6 bases, J lost 4 bases, and 21 bases lay in between. CDR3 sequence: CACSLGTRGGETQYF. In DNA form, the CDR3 reads TGTGCCTGCTCCCTGGGCACCCGAGGGGGAGAGACCCAGTACTTC.

V and J are TRBV2 and TRBJ1-1; D not certain. From germline, CDR1 is SNHLY and CDR2 FYNNEI. V was clipped by 2 bases and J by 1 base, with 14 bases between them. This CDR3 contains 16 residues. The CDR3 protein is CASSERTMITNTEAFF. CDR3 DNA: TGTGCCAGCAGTGAACGGACTATGATAACGAACACTGAAGCTTTCTTT. The variable domain in full, completed from reference TRBV2 and TRBJ1-1, reads EPEVTQTPSHQVTQMGQEVILRCVPISNHLYFYWYRQILGQKVEFLVSFYNNEISEKSEIFDDQFSVERPDGSNFTLKIRSTKLEDSAMYFCASSERTMITNTEAFFGQGTRLTVV.

This clone was observed a few times. V usage is TRBV5-1 and J usage is TRBJ1-2; 11 nucleotides line up with TRBD1. The V and J ends lost 4 bases and 6 bases, in that order; junction bases with no gene match: 11. The length of the CDR3 is 16 residues. Germline V gives CDR1 SGHRS, CDR2 YFSETQ. This CDR3 is CASSLAGTGGRDGYTF. Here the CDR3 DNA reads TGCGCCAGCAGCCTCGCCGGGACAGGGGGACGCGATGGCTACACCTTC. The full variable domain, in which reference TRBV5-1 and TRBJ1-2 provide the parts outside the CDR3, is KAGVTQTPRYLIKTRGQQVTLSCSPISGHRSVSWYQQTPGQGLQFLFEYFSETQRNKGNFPGRFSGRQFSNSRSEMNVSTLELGDSALYLCASSLAGTGGRDGYTFGSGTRLTVV.

The chain carries TRBV30 and TRBJ2-1; 9 positions agree with TRBD2. CDR1 and CDR2 from the germline V gene are GTSNPN and SVGIG (reference sequence). Germline trimming cut 5 bases from V and 10 bases from J; bases unmatched to any gene: 9. This CDR3 is 13 amino acids long. CDR3 amino acids: CAWEDRLAGEQFF. The CDR3 nucleotides are TGTGCCTGGGAGGACCGTCTAGCGGGGGAGCAGTTCTTC. Combining the CDR3 with reference TRBV30 and TRBJ2-1 gives the whole variable domain SQTIHQWPATLVQPVGSPLSLECTVEGTSNPNLYWYRQAAGRGLQLLFYSVGIGQISSEVPQNLSASRPQDRQFILSSKKLLLSDSGFYLCAWEDRLAGEQFFGPGTRLTVL.